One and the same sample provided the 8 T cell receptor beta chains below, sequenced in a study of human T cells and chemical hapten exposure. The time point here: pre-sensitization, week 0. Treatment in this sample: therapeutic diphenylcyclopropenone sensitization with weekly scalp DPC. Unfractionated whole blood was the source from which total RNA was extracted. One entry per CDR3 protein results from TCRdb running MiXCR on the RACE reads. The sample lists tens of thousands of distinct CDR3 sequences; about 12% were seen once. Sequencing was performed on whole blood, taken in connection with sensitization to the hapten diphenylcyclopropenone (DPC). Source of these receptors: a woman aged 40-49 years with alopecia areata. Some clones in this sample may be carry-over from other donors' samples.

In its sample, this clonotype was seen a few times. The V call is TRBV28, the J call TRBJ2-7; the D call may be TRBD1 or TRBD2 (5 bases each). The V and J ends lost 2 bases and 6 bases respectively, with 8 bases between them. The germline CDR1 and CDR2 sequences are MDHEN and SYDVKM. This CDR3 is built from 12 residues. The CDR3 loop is CASSLGGGEQYF. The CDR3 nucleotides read TGTGCCAGCAGTTTAGGGGGTGGCGAGCAGTACTTC.

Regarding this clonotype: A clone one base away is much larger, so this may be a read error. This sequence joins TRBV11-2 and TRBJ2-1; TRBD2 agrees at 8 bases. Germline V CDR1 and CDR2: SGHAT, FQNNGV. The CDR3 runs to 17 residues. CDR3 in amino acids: CASSLDVSGVSYKEQFF. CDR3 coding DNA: TGTGCCAGCAGCTTAGATGTTAGCGGGGTCTCCTACAAAGAGCAGTTCTTC. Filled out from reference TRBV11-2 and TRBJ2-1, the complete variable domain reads EAGVAQSPRYKIIEKRQSVAFWCNPISGHATLYWYQQILGQGPKLLIQFQNNGVVDDSQLPKDRFSAERLKGVDSTLKIQPAKLEDSAVYLCASSLDVSGVSYKEQFFGPGTRLTVL.

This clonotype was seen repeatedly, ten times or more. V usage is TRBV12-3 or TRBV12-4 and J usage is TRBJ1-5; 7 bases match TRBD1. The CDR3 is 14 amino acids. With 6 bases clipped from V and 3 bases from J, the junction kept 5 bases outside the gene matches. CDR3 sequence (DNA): TGTGCCAGCAGCCTAACAGGGGACAATCAGCCCCAGCATTTT. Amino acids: CASSLTGDNQPQHF.

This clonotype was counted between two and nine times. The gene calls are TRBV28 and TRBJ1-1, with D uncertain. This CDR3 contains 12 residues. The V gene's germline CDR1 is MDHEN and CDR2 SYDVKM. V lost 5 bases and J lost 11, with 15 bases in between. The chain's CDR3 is CASSGIVQPAFF. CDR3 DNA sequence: TGTGCCAGCAGTGGGATCGTGCAGCCGGCTTTCTTT.

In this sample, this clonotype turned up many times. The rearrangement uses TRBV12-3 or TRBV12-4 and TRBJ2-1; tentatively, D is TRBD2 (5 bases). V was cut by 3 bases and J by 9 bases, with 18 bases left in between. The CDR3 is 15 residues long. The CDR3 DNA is TGTGCCAGCAGTTTTCTGGTGATAGAGGGTAGTGAGCAGTTCTTC. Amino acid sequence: CASSFLVIEGSEQFF.

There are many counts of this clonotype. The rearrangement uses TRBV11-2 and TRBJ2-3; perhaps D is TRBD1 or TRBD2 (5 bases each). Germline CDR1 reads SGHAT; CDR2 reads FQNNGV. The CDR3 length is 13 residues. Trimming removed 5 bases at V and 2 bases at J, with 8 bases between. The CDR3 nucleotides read TGTGCCAGCAGCCGGGGCTACACAGATACGCAGTATTTT. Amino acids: CASSRGYTDTQYF. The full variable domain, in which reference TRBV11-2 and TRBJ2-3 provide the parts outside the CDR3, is EAGVAQSPRYKIIEKRQSVAFWCNPISGHATLYWYQQILGQGPKLLIQFQNNGVVDDSQLPKDRFSAERLKGVDSTLKIQPAKLEDSAVYLCASSRGYTDTQYFGPGTRLTVL.

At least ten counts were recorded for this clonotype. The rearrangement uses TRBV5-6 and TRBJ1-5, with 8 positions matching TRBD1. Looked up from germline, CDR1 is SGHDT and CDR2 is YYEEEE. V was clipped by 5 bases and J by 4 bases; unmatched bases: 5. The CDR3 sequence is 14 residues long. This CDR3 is CASSSDRGNQPQHF. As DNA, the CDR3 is TGTGCCAGCAGTTCTGACAGGGGTAATCAGCCCCAGCATTTT.

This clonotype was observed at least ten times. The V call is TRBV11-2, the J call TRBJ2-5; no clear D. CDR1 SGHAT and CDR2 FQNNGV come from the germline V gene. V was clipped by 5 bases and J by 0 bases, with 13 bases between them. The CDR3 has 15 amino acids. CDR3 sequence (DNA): TGTGCCAGCAGCCCGAGTGGGGTTGACCAAGAGACCCAGTACTTC. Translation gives CASSPSGVDQETQYF. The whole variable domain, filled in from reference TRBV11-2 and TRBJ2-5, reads EAGVAQSPRYKIIEKRQSVAFWCNPISGHATLYWYQQILGQGPKLLIQFQNNGVVDDSQLPKDRFSAERLKGVDSTLKIQPAKLEDSAVYLCASSPSGVDQETQYFGPGTRLLVL.